These T cell receptor beta chains were read from a single sample in a study of cytomegalovirus exposure and HLA in healthy donors. Measured with immunoSEQ multiplex PCR; TCRdb has only the in-frame clones, and not every one. The table includes roughly 100,000 clones, around 70% detected once. Sequenced input: PBMCs. The receptors come from a man aged 25-40 years in good health and CMV-seronegative. Both conserved end residues are part of each CDR3. Each record gives: V gene, J gene, CDR3 protein.

>TRBV4-2|TRBJ2-1
CASSQEATGRYNEQFF
>TRBV19|TRBJ2-6
CASSIIGVTPSGANVLTF
>TRBV29-1|TRBJ1-4
CSGADSGELFF
>TRBV5-1|TRBJ2-1
CASSPSGTSYNEQFF
>TRBV9|TRBJ2-2
CASTSGLNTGELFF
>TRBV15|TRBJ1-4
CATSRDSRQFFNEKLFF
>TRBV11-2|TRBJ2-3
CASSLELAGNTDTQYF
>TRBV5-6|TRBJ1-5
CASSFWDSTYSNQPQHF
>TRBV28|TRBJ1-1
CASSLWQENTEAFF
>TRBV19|TRBJ1-2
CASRRVRDYGYTF
>TRBV5-1|TRBJ1-1
CASSLGAMNTEAFF
>TRBV18|TRBJ2-7
CASSAETYEQYF
>TRBV5-6|TRBJ2-3
CASSLVAGAGTDTQYF
>TRBV5-4|TRBJ1-3
CASSLGQVSGNTIYF
>TRBV19|TRBJ1-1
CASSTILDTEAFF
>TRBV5-4|TRBJ1-1
CASSLMVQGVLPEAFF
>TRBV5-1|TRBJ1-2
CASSLGDRVEGYTF
>TRBV7-2|TRBJ1-1
CASSLDSTRSNTEAFF
>TRBV4-2|TRBJ2-4
CASSQDWASGAKNIQYF
>TRBV2|TRBJ1-6
CASRPDRAPLHF
>TRBV11-2|TRBJ2-1
CASSLEGEAYNEQFF
>TRBV6-1|TRBJ2-5
CASSEKGETQYF
>TRBV28|TRBJ2-1
CASSLHSSGSQDEQFF
>TRBV5-3|TRBJ1-1
CARSLTLQGGTEAFF
>TRBV5-1|TRBJ2-7
CASSLAPGGYYEQYF
>TRBV28|TRBJ1-2
CASSLGQGVEGYTF
>TRBV12-5|TRBJ1-1
CASGLVLQENTEAFF
>TRBV28|TRBJ2-5
CASLAFGETQYF
>TRBV10-1|TRBJ1-1
CASSESVNTEAFF
>TRBV4-2|TRBJ1-3
CASSQVLVGGSVGNTIYF
>TRBV10-3|TRBJ2-2
CAFRTGGTGELFF
>TRBV4-3|TRBJ1-1
CASSQEEGRGWATEAFF
>TRBV19|TRBJ1-1
CASSMGRASTEAFF
>TRBV6-5|TRBJ2-3
CASSYVQGPTDTQYF
>TRBV4-3|TRBJ2-7
CASSQDRGSYEQYF
>TRBV5-1|TRBJ1-2
CASSPWTGQGVYGYTF
>TRBV19|TRBJ2-7
CARKWGGPYEQYF
>TRBV30|TRBJ2-3
CAWRLGLSTDTQYF
>TRBV6-6|TRBJ2-7
CASSYSTDSSYEQYF
>TRBV6-4|TRBJ2-3
CASSDAGGPDTQYF
>TRBV7-7|TRBJ2-2
CASSLAGALDTGELFF
>TRBV18|TRBJ2-5
CASSLILAGGGETQYF
>TRBV5-1|TRBJ2-7
CASSLVTGFQHSSYEQYF
>TRBV15|TRBJ2-5
CATGLRQGGTQYF